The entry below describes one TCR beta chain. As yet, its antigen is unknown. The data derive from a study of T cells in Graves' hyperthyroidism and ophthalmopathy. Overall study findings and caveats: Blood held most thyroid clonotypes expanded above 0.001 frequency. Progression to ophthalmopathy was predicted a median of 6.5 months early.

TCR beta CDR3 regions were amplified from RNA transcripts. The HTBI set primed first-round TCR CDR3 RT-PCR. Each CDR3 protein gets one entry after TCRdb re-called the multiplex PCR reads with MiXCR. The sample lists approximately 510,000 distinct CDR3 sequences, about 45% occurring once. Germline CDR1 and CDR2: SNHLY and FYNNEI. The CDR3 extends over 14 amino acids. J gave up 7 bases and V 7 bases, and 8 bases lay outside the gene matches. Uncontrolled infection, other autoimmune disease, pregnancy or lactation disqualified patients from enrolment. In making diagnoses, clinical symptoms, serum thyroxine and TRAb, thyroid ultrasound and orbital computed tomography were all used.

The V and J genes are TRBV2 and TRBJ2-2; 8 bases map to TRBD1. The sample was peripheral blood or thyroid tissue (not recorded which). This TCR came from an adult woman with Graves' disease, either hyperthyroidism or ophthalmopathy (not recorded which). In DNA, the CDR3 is TGTGCCAGCAACCCCACAGGGGGGAGCGGGGAGCTGTTTTTT. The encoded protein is CASNPTGGSGELFF. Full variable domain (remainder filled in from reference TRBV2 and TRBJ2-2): EPEVTQTPSHQVTQMGQEVILRCVPISNHLYFYWYRQILGQKVEFLVSFYNNEISEKSEIFDDQFSVERPDGSNFTLKIRSTKLEDSAMYFCASNPTGGSGELFFGEGSRLTVL.